This record covers a single TCR beta chain. The entry originates in a study of T cell changes during pregnancy in multiple sclerosis. Only in-frame clones appear in the TCRdb table, and some are missing; sequencing was by immunoSEQ multiplex PCR. The sample lists more than 90,000 clones; approximately 92% were seen once. The CDR3 loop spans 17 amino acids. CDR1 is SGHVS and CDR2 is FQNEAQ in the germline V gene. V lost 5 bases to trimming and J lost 0 bases; unmatched junction nucleotides: 12. This sequence originates from a female donor with multiple sclerosis, enrolled in a pregnancy study. This rearrangement joins TRBV7-8 to TRBJ2-7, with 8 nucleotides matching TRBD1. Specimen: peripheral blood, collected after pregnancy. The CDR3 DNA sequence: TGTGCCAGCAGCGGAACAGGGGGTAGTCCAAGCTCCTACGAGCAGTACTTC. It yields the protein CASSGTGGSPSSYEQYF. Supplemented by reference TRBV7-8 and TRBJ2-7, the full variable domain reads GAGVSQSPRYKVAKRGQDVALRCDPISGHVSLFWYQQALGQGPEFLTYFQNEAQLDKSGLPSDRFFAERPEGSVSTLKIQRTQQEDSAVYLCASSGTGGSPSSYEQYFGPGTRLTVT.